This T cell receptor beta chain was retrieved from a study of CD8 T cells in ankylosing spondylitis (dated by TCRdb to between 2016 and 2019). With respect to the entire study: T cell receptor beta repertoires were profiled in healthy donors and ankylosing spondylitis patients so that disease-linked TCR variants could be found. The full study cohort was made up of 20 to 25 ankylosing spondylitis patients and roughly 98 healthy donors. Peripheral blood samples were taken, and synovial fluid was additionally collected from ankylosing spondylitis patients. Overall study outcomes, separate from this receptor: A TCR beta motif made up of eight highly homologous amino acid variants appeared to be characteristic of blood from ankylosing spondylitis patients. The disease-linked clones were reported as significantly enriched in matched synovial fluid samples from ankylosing spondylitis patients. Some of the motif variants had been reported before in the synovial fluid and blood of reactive arthritis patients, a finding that suggests common disease-initiation mechanisms. A CD8+ phenotype was shown by the disease-linked clones, which were found at relatively low frequencies in peripheral blood.

TCRdb shows the sequencer as Illumina HiSeq 2500. Quantitative 5'-RACE with molecular barcodes was the method used to prepare the TCR beta libraries. In the authors' own workflow: Disease-linked TCR variants were identified with a new computational method built on a probabilistic model of VDJ rearrangement. The raw public data were reprocessed by TCRdb itself: fastp quality trimming at Q25, MiXCR clonotype calling, in-frame beta chains only. One record per CDR3 amino acid sequence lists the most common genes and DNA. The V and J calls reflect TCRdb's pipeline rather than the authors' work. The sample table shows 90,000 to 100,000 distinct CDR3 sequences, and about 8% are seen once. The top ten clonotypes cover approximately 9.9% of the sample. There are 15 amino acids in the CDR3, from cysteine to phenylalanine inclusive. Just the 45-base CDR3 DNA is kept, in frame starting at base 1. The junction shows trimming of 0 bases on V and 4 bases on J, plus 13 bases between the germline ends. In the germline V gene, CDR1 corresponds to SGHRS and CDR2 to YFSETQ.

About this clonotype itself: Its antigen is not yet known. No qualities accompany the bases; no much larger clone lies one base away.

The sequenced sample was blood, either unsorted or a sorted T cell fraction (not recorded which). Here the chain combines TRBV5-1 and TRBJ2-5; the D gene assignment is ambiguous. This TCR was sampled from a male donor with ankylosing spondylitis or in good health (not recorded which). The CDR3 in this case is CASSLAASQAETQYF. The DNA reads TGCGCCAGCAGCTTGGCTGCCTCCCAGGCAGAGACCCAGTACTTC.